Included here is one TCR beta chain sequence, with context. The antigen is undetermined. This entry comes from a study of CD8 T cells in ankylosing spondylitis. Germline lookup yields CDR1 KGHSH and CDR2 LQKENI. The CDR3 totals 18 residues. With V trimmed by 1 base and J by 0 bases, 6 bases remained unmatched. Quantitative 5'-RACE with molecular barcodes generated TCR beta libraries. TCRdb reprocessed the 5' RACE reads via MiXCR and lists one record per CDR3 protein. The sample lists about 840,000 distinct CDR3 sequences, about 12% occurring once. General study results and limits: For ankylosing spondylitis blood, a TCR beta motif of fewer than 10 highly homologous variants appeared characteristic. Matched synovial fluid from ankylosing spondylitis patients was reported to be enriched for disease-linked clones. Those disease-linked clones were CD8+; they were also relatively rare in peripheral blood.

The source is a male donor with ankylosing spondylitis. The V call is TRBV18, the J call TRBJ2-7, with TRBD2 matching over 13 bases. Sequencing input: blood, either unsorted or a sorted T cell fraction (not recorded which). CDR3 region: CASSPRGLAGLSSYEQYF. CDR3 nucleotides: TGTGCCAGCTCACCACGGGGACTAGCGGGATTGAGCTCCTACGAGCAGTACTTC.